This TCR beta chain stems from a study of T cell clonality in common variable immunodeficiency. This clone was observed many times. Its antigen is unknown. The read terminates 3 residues before the CDR3 end, so the remaining end is supplied by the germline J gene. Equal genomic DNA amounts from CVID and control samples were sequenced. Method: immunoSEQ multiplex PCR; TCRdb's copy keeps in-frame clones and lacks some. In total the sample includes over 25,000 clones, none of them seen once. Study outcomes and limitations: Links between repertoire features and CVID complications were heterogeneity-limited. Common variable immunodeficiency TCR beta sequences reportedly had fewer deletions and N-nucleotide insertions.

V gave up 7 bases and J gave up 0 bases, with 13 bases separating them. The CDR3 is made up of 14 amino acids. Germline V gene sequence: CDR1 SNHLY, CDR2 FYNNEI. This sequence joins TRBV2 and TRBJ2-7; D is possibly TRBD1 (5 bases). The sequencing sample was made of peripheral blood mononuclear cells. The TCR comes from a human donor with common variable immunodeficiency. The CDR3 bases that were read are TGTGCCAGCAAATTGAGCAGGGACTCCTACGAG. Translated, it gives CASKLSRDSYE. The full CDR3 sequence reads CASKLSRDSYEQYF.